A selection of T cell receptor beta chains follows, all from one sample in a study of CD8+CD57+ T cells in acquired aplastic anemia. MiXCR was run by TCRdb on the reads, yielding one entry per CDR3 protein. This table holds hundreds of thousands of distinct CDR3 sequences, just under 70% found once. Material: sorted CD4+, CD8+, or CD8+CD57+ T cells (not recorded which) from PBMCs. These receptors were taken from a human donor in good health, serving as a control. CDR3s include the opening cysteine and the closing phenylalanine or tryptophan. D genes are given only for firm matches. Some rows have no size entry. The others give once, few or many, or a class for an expanded clone.

D	V	J	size	DNA	CDR3
TRBD1	TRBV12-3/TRBV12-4	TRBJ1-4	many	TGTGCCAGCAGTGTACAGGGGACTAATGAAAAACTGTTTTTT	CASSVQGTNEKLFF
TRBD1	TRBV24-1	TRBJ1-2	NA	TGTGCCAGCAGTAAAGTAACCGGACAGGGCGTCTATGGCTACACCTTC	CASSKVTGQGVYGYTF
NA	TRBV19	TRBJ2-5	NA	TGTGCCAGTAGTAGAGGTCGCCCGTCACCCCACTACTTC	CASSRGRPSPHYF
NA	TRBV7-9	TRBJ2-7	NA	TGTGCCAGCAGCTTTGGGGGAGCGGGACAGGATGGGACATACTTC	CASSFGGAGQDGTYF
NA	TRBV10-3	TRBJ1-6	NA	TGTGCCATCAGTTACTCGGGTTGGAGGTCGGGTAATTCACCCCTCCACTTT	CAISYSGWRSGNSPLHF
TRBD1	TRBV5-1	TRBJ1-1	once	TGTGCCAGCAGCTCAATCAGACAGGGGGGGAACACTGAAGCTTTCTTT	CASSSIRQGGNTEAFF
NA	TRBV5-6	TRBJ1-5	NA	TGTGCCAGCAGCTTAGAGGGCCATAGCAATCAGCCCCAGCATTTT	CASSLEGHSNQPQHF
TRBD1	TRBV20-1	TRBJ2-5	NA	TGCAGTGCTCACACCGGAGACAGGGGCACGGAGACCCAGTACTTC	CSAHTGDRGTETQYF
NA	TRBV19	TRBJ1-1	many	TGTGCCAGTAGTAAGGGACGGTCGAACACTGAAGCTTTCTTT	CASSKGRSNTEAFF
TRBD1	TRBV10-3	TRBJ1-6	NA	TGTGCCACTGGTGAAGGAAAGGGACAGAATTCACCCCTCCACTTT	CATGEGKGQNSPLHF
NA	TRBV6-5	TRBJ1-5	many	TGTGCCAGCGGTAGGGAAAGACAGCCCCAGCATTTT	CASGRERQPQHF
NA	TRBV7-2	TRBJ1-3	NA	TGTGCCAGCAGCCCGACAAACGACGGCACTGAAGCTTTCTTATATTTT	CASSPTNDGTEAFLYF
TRBD1	TRBV5-1	TRBJ2-7	NA	TGCGCCAGCAGCCAGGTACAGGGGGATCCCTCCTACGAGCAGTACTTC	CASSQVQGDPSYEQYF
NA	TRBV12-3/TRBV12-4	TRBJ1-2	NA	TGTGCCAGCAGTTTGGTACACTATGGCTACACCTTC	CASSLVHYGYTF
NA	TRBV20-1	TRBJ1-2	once	TGCAGTGCTACAGGGGCCTCGAACACGGTTGGCTACACCTTC	CSATGASNTVGYTF
NA	TRBV20-1	TRBJ1-3	NA	TGTAGTGCTCGTGTATTGGTGGCCGGAAACACCATATATTTT	CSARVLVAGNTIYF
NA	TRBV11-2	TRBJ1-2	NA	TGTGCCAGCAGCTCAAACCAGGGCACTTATGGCTACACCTTC	CASSSNQGTYGYTF
TRBD1	TRBV4-3	TRBJ2-1	NA	TGCGCCAGCAGCCAGGACGGGACAGGGTTCTACAATGAGCAGTTCTTC	CASSQDGTGFYNEQFF
TRBD1	TRBV7-9	TRBJ2-7	NA	TGTGCCAGCAACAGGGGGCTGTACGAGCAGTACTTC	CASNRGLYEQYF
NA	TRBV12-3/TRBV12-4	TRBJ1-2	few	TGTGCCAGCAGCAAAGACAGGAGTTATGGCTACACCTTC	CASSKDRSYGYTF
NA	TRBV6-5	TRBJ2-7	NA	TGTGCCAGCAGCCCTCCCAAGGGCGCACCCTACGAGCAGTACTTC	CASSPPKGAPYEQYF
NA	TRBV7-2	TRBJ1-3	few	TGTGCCAGCAGCTTTTCGGGAACGCCCGGAAACACCATATATTTT	CASSFSGTPGNTIYF
NA	TRBV29-1	TRBJ2-3	many	TGCATTGGGCTTAGCACAGATACGCAGTATTTT	CIGLSTDTQYF
NA	TRBV12-3/TRBV12-4	TRBJ2-3	NA	TGTGCCAGCAGTTCGTTCTTGGACGGAGATACGCAGTATTTT	CASSSFLDGDTQYF
NA	TRBV19	TRBJ2-2	NA	TGTGCCAGTAGGCAGCGTCGGGAGCTGTTTTTT	CASRQRRELFF
TRBD1	TRBV10-3	TRBJ2-1	many	TGTGCCATCAGTCCCCTGACAGGGGGCCCCTACAATGAGCAGTTCTTC	CAISPLTGGPYNEQFF
TRBD1	TRBV14	TRBJ1-4	many	TGTGCCAGCAGCCAAGATGATACAGGGGAGGGGACCGCAACTAATGAAAAACTGTTTTTT	CASSQDDTGEGTATNEKLFF
TRBD2	TRBV20-1	TRBJ2-1	NA	TGCAGTGCTAGCGGGCTAGCGGGGGCGGGTGAGCAGTTCTTC	CSASGLAGAGEQFF
TRBD1	TRBV6-1	TRBJ1-5	many	TGTGCCAGCAGGTCCCAGGGGGCGAGGGATCAGCCCCAGCATTTT	CASRSQGARDQPQHF
TRBD1	TRBV2	TRBJ2-3	few	TGTGCCAGCAGTGGCACAGGGGTCACAGATACGCAGTATTTT	CASSGTGVTDTQYF
NA	TRBV7-4	TRBJ1-5	NA	TGTGCCAGCAGCCGGGACGCCCGGGCGGAACAGCATTTT	CASSRDARAEQHF
NA	TRBV20-1	TRBJ1-2	NA	TGCAGTGCTGGGGGGGTCTGTAAGAATAGCTACACCTTC	CSAGGVCKNSYTF
NA	TRBV7-3	TRBJ1-6	NA	TGTGCCAGCATCCCGCCACAGGGAAGTTCACCCCTCCACTTT	CASIPPQGSSPLHF
NA	TRBV5-8	TRBJ1-5	NA	TGTGCCAGCAGCATAGCACCGCGGGGGAATCAGCCCCAGCATTTT	CASSIAPRGNQPQHF
NA	TRBV6-2/TRBV6-3	TRBJ1-1	many	TGTGCCAGCAGTTACGCCTTTGAAGCTTTCTTT	CASSYAFEAFF
NA	TRBV7-8	TRBJ2-2	NA	TGTGCCAGCAGCCAATCGGATGGCGCCTACGAGCAGTACTTT	CASSQSDGAYEQYF
NA	TRBV4-2	TRBJ2-3	many	TGTGCCAGCAGCCAAGATCCGGGAGGCACAGATACGCAGTATTTT	CASSQDPGGTDTQYF
NA	TRBV5-1	TRBJ1-2	NA	TGTGCCAGCAGCCCCCGACCGGGCACGGGCTACACCTTC	CASSPRPGTGYTF